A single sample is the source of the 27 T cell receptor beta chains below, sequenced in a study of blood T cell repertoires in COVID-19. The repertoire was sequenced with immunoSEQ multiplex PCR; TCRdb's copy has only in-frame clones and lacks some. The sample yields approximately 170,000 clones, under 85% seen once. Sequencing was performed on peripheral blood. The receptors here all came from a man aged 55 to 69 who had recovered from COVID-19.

The CDR3, as DNA: TGCGCCAGCAGCCAAGAGCCTTCGGGGGCGAACACCGGGGAGCTGTTTTTT. This codes for CASSQEPSGANTGELFF. The V call is TRBV4-1, the J call TRBJ2-2; TRBD2 might be the D (6 bases). Germline V gives CDR1 MGHRA, CDR2 YSYEKL. V lost 0 bases and J lost 0, with 11 bases in between. The CDR3 spans 17 residues.

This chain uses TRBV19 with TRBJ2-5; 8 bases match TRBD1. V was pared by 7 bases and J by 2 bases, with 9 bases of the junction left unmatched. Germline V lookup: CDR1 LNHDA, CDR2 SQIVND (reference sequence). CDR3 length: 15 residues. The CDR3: CASTPDRAEQETQYF. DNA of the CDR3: TGTGCCAGTACCCCGGACAGGGCCGAACAAGAGACCCAGTACTTC.

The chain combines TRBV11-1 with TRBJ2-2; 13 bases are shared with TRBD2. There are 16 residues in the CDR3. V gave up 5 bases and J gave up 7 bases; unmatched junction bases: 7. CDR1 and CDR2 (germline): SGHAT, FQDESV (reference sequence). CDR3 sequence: CASSLTSGGAGGELFF. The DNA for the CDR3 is TGTGCCAGCAGCCTAACTAGCGGGGGGGCTGGCGGGGAGCTGTTTTTT.

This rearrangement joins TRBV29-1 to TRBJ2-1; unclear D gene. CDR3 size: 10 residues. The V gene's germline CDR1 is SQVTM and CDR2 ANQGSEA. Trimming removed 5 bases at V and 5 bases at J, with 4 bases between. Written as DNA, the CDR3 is TGCAGCGTTTATCACAATGAGCAGTTCTTC. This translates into CSVYHNEQFF.

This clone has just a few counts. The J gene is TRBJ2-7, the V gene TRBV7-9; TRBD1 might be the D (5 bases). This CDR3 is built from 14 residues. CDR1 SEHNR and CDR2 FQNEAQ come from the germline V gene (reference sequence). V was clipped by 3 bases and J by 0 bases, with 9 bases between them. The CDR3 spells CASSLQGDSYEQYF. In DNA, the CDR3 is TGTGCCAGCAGCTTGCAAGGGGACTCCTACGAGCAGTACTTC.

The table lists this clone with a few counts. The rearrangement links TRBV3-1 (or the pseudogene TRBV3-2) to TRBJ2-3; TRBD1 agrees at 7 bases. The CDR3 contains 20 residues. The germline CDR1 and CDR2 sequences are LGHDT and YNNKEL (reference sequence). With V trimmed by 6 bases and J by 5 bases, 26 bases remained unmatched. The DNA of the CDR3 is TGTGCCAGCAGTTTTCTTTCCAACCCCGACAGGGTAGAGGGGAGAGATACGCAGTATTTT. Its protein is CASSFLSNPDRVEGRDTQYF.

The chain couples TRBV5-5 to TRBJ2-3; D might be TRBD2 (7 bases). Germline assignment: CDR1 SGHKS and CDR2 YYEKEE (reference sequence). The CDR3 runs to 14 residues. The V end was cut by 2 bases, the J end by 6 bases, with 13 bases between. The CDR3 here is CASSFGGGLDTQYF. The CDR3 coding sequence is TGTGCCAGCAGCTTTGGGGGGGGCCTGGATACGCAGTATTTT.

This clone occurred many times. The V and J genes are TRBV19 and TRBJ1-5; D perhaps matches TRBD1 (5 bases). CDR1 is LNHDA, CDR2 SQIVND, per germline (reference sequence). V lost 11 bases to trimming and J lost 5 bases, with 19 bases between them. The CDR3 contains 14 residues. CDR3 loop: CAVQRAGGDQPQHF. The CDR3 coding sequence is TGTGCCGTCCAGAGGGCCGGGGGGGATCAGCCCCAGCATTTT.

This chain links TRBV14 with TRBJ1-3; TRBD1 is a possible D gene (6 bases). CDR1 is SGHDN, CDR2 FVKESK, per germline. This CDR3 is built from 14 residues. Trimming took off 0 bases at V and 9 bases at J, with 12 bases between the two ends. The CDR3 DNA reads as TGTGCCAGCAGCCAAGAGGGGGCCCGGCGCACCATATATTTT. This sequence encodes CASSQEGARRTIYF. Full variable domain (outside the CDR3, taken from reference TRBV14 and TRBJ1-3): EAGVTQFPSHSVIEKGQTVTLRCDPISGHDNLYWYRRVMGKEIKFLLHFVKESKQDESGMPNNRFLAERTGGTYSTLKVQPAELEDSGVYFCASSQEGARRTIYFGEGSWLTVV.

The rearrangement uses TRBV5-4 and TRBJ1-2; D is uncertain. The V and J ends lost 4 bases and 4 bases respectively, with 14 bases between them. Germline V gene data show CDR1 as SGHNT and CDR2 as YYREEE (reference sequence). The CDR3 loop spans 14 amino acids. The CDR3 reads CASSPQAGVYGYTF. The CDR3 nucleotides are TGTGCCAGCAGCCCCCAGGCCGGGGTCTATGGCTACACCTTC.

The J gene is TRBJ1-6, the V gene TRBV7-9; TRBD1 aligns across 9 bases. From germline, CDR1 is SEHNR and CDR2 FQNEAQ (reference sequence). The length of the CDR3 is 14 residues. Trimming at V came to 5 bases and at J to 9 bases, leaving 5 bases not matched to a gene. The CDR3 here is CASSVGQGSSPLHF. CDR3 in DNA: TGTGCCAGCAGCGTTGGACAGGGGAGTTCACCCCTCCACTTT. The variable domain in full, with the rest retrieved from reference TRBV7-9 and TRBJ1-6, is DTGVSQNPRHKITKRGQNVTFRCDPISEHNRLYWYRQTLGQGPEFLTYFQNEAQLEKSRLLSDRFSAERPKGSFSTLEIQRTEQGDSAMYLCASSVGQGSSPLHFGNGTRLTVT.

The CDR3 here is CASSPRQSNQETQYF. CDR3 nucleotide sequence: TGTGCCAGCAGCCCAAGACAGAGCAACCAAGAGACCCAGTACTTC. The chain recombines TRBV5-8 with TRBJ2-5, with a tentative D call TRBD1 (5 bases). Germline V CDR1 and CDR2: SGHTS, YDEGEE. The length of the CDR3 is 15 residues. The V gene lost 4 bases and the J gene lost 0 bases, with 13 bases spanning the gap. The full variable domain, in which reference TRBV5-8 and TRBJ2-5 provide the parts outside the CDR3, is EAGVTQSPTHLIKTRGQQATLRCSPISGHTSVYWYQQALGLGLQFLLWYDEGEERNRGNFPPRFSGRQFPNYSSELNVNALELEDSALYLCASSPRQSNQETQYFGPGTRLLVL.

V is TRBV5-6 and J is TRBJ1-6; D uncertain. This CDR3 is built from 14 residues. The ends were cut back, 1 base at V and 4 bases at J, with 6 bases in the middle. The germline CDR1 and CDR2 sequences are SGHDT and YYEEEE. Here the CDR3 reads CASSLSLYNSPLHF. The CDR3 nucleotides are TGTGCCAGCAGCTTGAGTCTATATAATTCACCCCTCCACTTT.

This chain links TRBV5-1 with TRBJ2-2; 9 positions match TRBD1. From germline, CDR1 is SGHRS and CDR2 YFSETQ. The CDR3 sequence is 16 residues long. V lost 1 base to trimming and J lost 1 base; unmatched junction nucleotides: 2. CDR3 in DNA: TGCGCCAGCAGCTTGATGGGACAGGGGAACACCGGGGAGCTGTTTTTT. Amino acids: CASSLMGQGNTGELFF. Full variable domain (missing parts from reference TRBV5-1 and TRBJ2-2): KAGVTQTPRYLIKTRGQQVTLSCSPISGHRSVSWYQQTPGQGLQFLFEYFSETQRNKGNFPGRFSGRQFSNSRSEMNVSTLELGDSALYLCASSLMGQGNTGELFFGEGSRLTVL.

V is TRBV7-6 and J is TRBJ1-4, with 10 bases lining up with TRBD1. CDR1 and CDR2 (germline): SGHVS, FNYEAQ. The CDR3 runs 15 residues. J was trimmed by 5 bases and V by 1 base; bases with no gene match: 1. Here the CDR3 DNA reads TGTGCCAGCAGCTTAGGGACAGGGGGAAATGAAAAACTGTTTTTT. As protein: CASSLGTGGNEKLFF.

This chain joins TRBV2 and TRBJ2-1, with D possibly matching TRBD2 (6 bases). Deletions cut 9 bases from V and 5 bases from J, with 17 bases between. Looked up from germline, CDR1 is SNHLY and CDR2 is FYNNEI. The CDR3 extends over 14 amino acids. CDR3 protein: CASQRVEDHNEQFF. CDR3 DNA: TGTGCCAGTCAGCGGGTGGAGGACCACAATGAGCAGTTCTTC.

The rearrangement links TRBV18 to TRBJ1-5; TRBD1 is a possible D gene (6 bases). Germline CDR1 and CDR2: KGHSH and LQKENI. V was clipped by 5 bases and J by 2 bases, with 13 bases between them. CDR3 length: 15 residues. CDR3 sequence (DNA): TGTGCCAGCTCATTACAGGGAGATGGCAATCAGCCCCAGCATTTT. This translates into CASSLQGDGNQPQHF.

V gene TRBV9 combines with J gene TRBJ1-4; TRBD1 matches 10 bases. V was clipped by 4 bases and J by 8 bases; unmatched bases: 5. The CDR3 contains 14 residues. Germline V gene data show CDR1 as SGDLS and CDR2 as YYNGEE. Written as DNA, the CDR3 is TGTGCCAGCAGCACCCGGACAGGGGGGGAAAAACTGTTTTTT. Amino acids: CASSTRTGGEKLFF.

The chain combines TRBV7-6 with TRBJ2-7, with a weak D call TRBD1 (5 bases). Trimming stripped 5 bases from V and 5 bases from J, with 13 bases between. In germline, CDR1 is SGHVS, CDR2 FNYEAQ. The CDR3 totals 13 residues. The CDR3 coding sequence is TGTGCCAGCAGCCCTGATGCCAGGGACGAGCAGTACTTC. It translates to CASSPDARDEQYF.

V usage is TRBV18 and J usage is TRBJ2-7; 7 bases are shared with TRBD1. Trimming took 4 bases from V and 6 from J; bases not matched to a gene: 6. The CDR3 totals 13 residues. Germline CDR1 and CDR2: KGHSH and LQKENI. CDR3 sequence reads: CASSRQGSSEQYF. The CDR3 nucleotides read TGTGCCAGCTCACGACAGGGTTCGTCCGAGCAGTACTTC.

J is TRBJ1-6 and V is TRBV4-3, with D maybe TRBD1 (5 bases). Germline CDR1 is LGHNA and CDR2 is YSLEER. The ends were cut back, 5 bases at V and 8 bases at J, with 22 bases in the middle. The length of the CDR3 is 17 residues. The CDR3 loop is CASSLGGGALTYSPLHF. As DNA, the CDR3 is TGCGCCAGCAGCTTGGGAGGAGGGGCTCTTACCTATTCACCCCTCCACTTT.

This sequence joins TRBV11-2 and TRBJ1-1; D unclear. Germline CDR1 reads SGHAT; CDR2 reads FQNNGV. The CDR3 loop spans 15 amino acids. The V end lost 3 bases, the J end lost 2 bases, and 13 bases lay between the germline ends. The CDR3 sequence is CASSFQPTVNTEAFF. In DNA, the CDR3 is TGTGCCAGCAGCTTCCAACCGACTGTTAACACTGAAGCTTTCTTT.

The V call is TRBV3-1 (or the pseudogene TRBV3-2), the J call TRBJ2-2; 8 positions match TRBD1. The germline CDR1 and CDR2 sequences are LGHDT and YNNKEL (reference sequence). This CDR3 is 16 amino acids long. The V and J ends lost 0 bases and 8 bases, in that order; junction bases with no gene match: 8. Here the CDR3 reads CASSQDQGARGGELFF. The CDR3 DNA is TGTGCCAGCAGCCAAGATCAGGGGGCTAGAGGTGGGGAGCTGTTTTTT.

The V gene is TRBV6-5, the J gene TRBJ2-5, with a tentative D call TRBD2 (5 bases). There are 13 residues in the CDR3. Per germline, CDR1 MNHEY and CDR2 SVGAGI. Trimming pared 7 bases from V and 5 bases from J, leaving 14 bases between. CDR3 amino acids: CASTRGSPETQYF. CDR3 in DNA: TGTGCCAGCACTAGAGGGAGTCCGGAGACCCAGTACTTC.

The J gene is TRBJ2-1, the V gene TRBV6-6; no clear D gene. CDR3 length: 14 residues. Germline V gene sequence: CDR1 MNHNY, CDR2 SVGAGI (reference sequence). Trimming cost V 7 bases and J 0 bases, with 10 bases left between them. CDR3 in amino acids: CASTDRNSYNEQFF. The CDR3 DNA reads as TGTGCCAGCACCGATAGAAACTCCTACAATGAGCAGTTCTTC.

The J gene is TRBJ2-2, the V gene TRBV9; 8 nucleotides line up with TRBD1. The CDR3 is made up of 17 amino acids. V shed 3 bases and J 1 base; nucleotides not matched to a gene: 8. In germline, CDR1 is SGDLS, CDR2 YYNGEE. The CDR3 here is CASSGLGRGQNTGELFF. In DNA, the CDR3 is TGTGCCAGCAGCGGGCTAGGCAGGGGGCAGAACACCGGGGAGCTGTTTTTT. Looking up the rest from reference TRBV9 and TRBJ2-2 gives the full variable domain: DSGVTQTPKHLITATGQRVTLRCSPRSGDLSVYWYQQSLDQGLQFLIQYYNGEERAKGNILERFSAQQFPDLHSELNLSSLELGDSALYFCASSGLGRGQNTGELFFGEGSRLTVL.

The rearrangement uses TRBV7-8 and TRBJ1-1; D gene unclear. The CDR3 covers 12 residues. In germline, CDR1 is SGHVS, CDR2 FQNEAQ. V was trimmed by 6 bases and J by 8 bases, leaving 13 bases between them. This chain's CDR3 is CASSSQAEEAFF. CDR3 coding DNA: TGTGCCAGCAGTTCCCAGGCCGAAGAAGCTTTCTTT.